Described below is a single T cell receptor (beta chain) sequence and its context. Its antigen is unidentified. Trimming cost V 5 bases and J 5 bases; bases outside gene matches: 10. The CDR3 contains 15 residues. CDR1 is SGHTA and CDR2 is FQGNSA in the germline V gene. This sample is drawn from a study of T-cell memory formation after mild COVID-19. Across the whole study: Largely donor-specific TCR clusters were found. Overall study results and limits: Detection of some responders pre-infection suggested pre-existing cross-reactive memory T cells participated.

5'RACE primed from the constant segment yielded TCR alpha and TCR beta cDNA libraries bearing sample barcodes and UMIs. One entry per CDR3 protein, called by TCRdb with MiXCR from the 5' RACE reads. The sample contains around 430,000 distinct CDR3 sequences, roughly 15% of which appear only once. The sequence derives from a man aged 18 to 35 who had mild COVID-19 (a few samples of this study predate the infection). Cell type and time point are not known. Source material: PBMCs or a T cell subset sorted from them (not recorded which). The V gene is TRBV7-2, the J gene TRBJ2-5; 8 bases fit TRBD1. The CDR3 region is CASSAPDRAGETQYF. As DNA, the CDR3 is TGTGCCAGCAGCGCCCCGGACAGGGCGGGGGAGACCCAGTACTTC.